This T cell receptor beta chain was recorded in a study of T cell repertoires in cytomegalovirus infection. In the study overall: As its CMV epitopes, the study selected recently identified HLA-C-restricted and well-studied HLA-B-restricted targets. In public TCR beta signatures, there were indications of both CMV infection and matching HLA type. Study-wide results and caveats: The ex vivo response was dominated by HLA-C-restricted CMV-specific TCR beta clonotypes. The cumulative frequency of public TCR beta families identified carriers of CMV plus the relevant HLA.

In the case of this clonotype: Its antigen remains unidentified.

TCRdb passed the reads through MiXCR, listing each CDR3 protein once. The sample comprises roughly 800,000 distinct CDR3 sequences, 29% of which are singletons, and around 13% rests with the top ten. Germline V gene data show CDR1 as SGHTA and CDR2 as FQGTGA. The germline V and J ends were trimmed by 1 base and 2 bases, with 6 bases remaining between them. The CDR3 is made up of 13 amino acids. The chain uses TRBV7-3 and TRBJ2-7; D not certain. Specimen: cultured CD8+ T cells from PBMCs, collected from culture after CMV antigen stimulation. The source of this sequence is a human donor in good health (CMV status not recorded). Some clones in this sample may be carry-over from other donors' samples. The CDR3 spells CASSLRFPYEQYF. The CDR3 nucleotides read TGTGCCAGCAGCTTAAGGTTCCCCTACGAGCAGTACTTC. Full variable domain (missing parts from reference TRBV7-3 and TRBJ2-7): GAGVSQTPSNKVTEKGKYVELRCDPISGHTALYWYRQSLGQGPEFLIYFQGTGAADDSGLPNDRFFAVRPEGSVSTLKIQRTERGDSAVYLCASSLRFPYEQYFGPGTRLTVT.